The present TCR beta chain was sequenced within a study of T-cell memory formation after mild COVID-19. Study context: For the most part, TCR clusters were specific to one donor.

TCRdb called the 5' RACE reads again in MiXCR, with one record for every CDR3 protein. The sample has 430,000 or so distinct CDR3 sequences, about 23% seen once. V shed 0 bases and J 2 bases; nucleotides not matched to a gene: 16. The CDR3 contains 19 residues. CDR1 and CDR2 from the germline V gene are SGHRS and YFSETQ. The rearrangement links TRBV5-1 to TRBJ1-1; 7 bases agree with TRBD1. Sequenced sample: PBMCs or a T cell subset sorted from them (not recorded which). The origin of this receptor is an adult woman who had mild COVID-19 (a few samples of this study predate the infection). Cell type and time point are not known. CDR3 nucleotides: TGCGCCAGCAGCTTGGGTCCGCACCTTACGACAGGGTCAAACACTGAAGCTTTCTTT. Amino acids: CASSLGPHLTTGSNTEAFF.